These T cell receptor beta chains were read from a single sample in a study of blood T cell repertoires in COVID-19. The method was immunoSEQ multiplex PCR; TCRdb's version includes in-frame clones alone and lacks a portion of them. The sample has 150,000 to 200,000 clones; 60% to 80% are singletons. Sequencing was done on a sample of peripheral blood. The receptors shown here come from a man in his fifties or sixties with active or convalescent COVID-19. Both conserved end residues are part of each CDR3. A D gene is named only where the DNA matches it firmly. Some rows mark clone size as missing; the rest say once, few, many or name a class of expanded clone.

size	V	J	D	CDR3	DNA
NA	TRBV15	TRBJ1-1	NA	CATSRDRRGPNSLVRTAFF	TGTGCCACCAGCAGAGATCGCAGGGGCCCTAACTCCTTGGTTCGGACAGCTTTCTTT
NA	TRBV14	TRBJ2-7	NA	CASSQVRGREQYF	TGTGCCAGCAGCCAAGTCCGAGGGAGGGAGCAGTACTTC
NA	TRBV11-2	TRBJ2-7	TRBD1	CASSLDPRQGADEQYF	TGTGCCAGCAGCTTAGACCCACGACAGGGGGCCGACGAGCAGTACTTC
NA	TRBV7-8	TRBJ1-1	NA	CASSRKGELNTEAFF	TGTGCCAGCAGCAGAAAGGGAGAACTGAACACTGAAGCTTTCTTT
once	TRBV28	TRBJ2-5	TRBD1	CASSFDLTGPETQYF	TGTGCCAGCAGTTTTGACCTGACAGGGCCAGAGACCCAGTACTTC
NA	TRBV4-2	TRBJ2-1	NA	CASSQGPGQTSYNEQFF	TGTGCCAGCAGCCAAGGGCCTGGACAGACCTCCTACAATGAGCAGTTCTTC
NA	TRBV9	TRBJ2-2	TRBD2	CASSLSAGGNTGELFF	TGTGCCAGCAGTCTCAGCGCGGGAGGGAACACCGGGGAGCTGTTTTTT
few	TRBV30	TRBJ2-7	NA	CAWGDNYEQYF	TGTGCCTGGGGAGATAACTACGAGCAGTACTTC
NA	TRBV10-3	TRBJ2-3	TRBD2	CATRTTGGVDTQYF	TGTGCCACCCGGACGACGGGAGGCGTGGATACGCAGTATTTT
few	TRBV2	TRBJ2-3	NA	CASQVVSSRTDTQYF	TGTGCCAGTCAGGTTGTATCCTCCAGGACAGATACGCAGTATTTT
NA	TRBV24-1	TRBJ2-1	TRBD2	CATSDWTSGRVNEQFF	TGTGCCACCAGTGACTGGACTAGCGGGAGGGTGAATGAGCAGTTCTTC
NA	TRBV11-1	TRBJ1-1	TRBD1	CASSFEGGQGSEAFF	TGTGCCAGCAGCTTTGAAGGGGGACAGGGATCCGAAGCTTTCTTT
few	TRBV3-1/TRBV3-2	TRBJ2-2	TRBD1	CASSQALTGGANTGELFF	TGTGCCAGCAGCCAAGCTCTGACAGGGGGCGCGAACACCGGGGAGCTGTTTTTT
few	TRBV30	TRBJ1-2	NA	CAWTPSGELGYGYTF	TGTGCCTGGACCCCCAGCGGCGAACTCGGGTATGGCTACACCTTC
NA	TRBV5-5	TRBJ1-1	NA	CASSPMSYGGLDTEAFF	TGTGCCAGCAGCCCTATGTCCTATGGCGGGCTGGACACTGAAGCTTTCTTT
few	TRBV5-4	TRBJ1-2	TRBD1	CASSLPQGANYGYTF	TGTGCCAGCAGCTTGCCGCAGGGGGCGAACTATGGCTACACCTTC
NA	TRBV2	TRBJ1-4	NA	CASRTGSANEKLFF	TGTGCCAGCAGAACAGGGAGCGCGAATGAAAAACTGTTTTTT
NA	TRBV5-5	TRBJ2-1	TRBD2	CASSVGLAGVEQFF	TGTGCCAGCAGCGTGGGACTAGCGGGAGTTGAGCAGTTCTTC
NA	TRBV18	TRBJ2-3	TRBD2	CASSRTSIDTQYF	TGTGCCAGCTCACGGACTAGCATCGATACGCAGTATTTT
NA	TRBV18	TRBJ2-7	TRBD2	CASSPREGPYEQYF	TGTGCCAGCTCCCCCCGGGAGGGGCCCTACGAGCAGTACTTC
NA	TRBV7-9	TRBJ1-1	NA	CASSQNPTGMPF	TGTGCCAGCAGCCAAAATCCCACCGGGATGCCCTTT
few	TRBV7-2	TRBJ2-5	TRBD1	CASSSGQAQETQYF	TGTGCCAGCAGCTCAGGACAGGCCCAAGAGACCCAGTACTTC
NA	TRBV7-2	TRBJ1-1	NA	CASSSPLEAFF	TGTGCCAGCAGCTCCCCACTGGAAGCTTTCTTT
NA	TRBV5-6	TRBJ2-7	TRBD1	CASSAYRDRAYEQYF	TGTGCCAGCAGCGCCTACCGGGACAGAGCCTACGAGCAGTACTTC
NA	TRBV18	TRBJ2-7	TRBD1	CASSVGQGGSEQYF	TGTGCCAGCTCAGTCGGACAGGGGGGAAGCGAGCAGTACTTC
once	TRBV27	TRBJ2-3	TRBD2	CASSFLAGGPGDTQYF	TGTGCCAGCAGTTTTCTAGCGGGAGGGCCGGGGGATACGCAGTATTTT
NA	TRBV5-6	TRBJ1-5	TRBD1	CASSPGTGDNQPQHF	TGTGCCAGCAGCCCAGGGACAGGGGACAATCAGCCCCAGCATTTT
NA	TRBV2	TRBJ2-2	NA	CASSGRTANTGELFF	TGTGCCAGCAGTGGACGGACAGCTAACACCGGGGAGCTGTTTTTT
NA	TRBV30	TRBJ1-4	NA	CAWSVGDFKEKLFF	TGTGCCTGGAGTGTGGGGGACTTTAAAGAAAAACTGTTTTTT
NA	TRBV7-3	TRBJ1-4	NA	CASSLGGAPNEKLFF	TGTGCCAGCAGCTTAGGGGGGGCGCCGAATGAAAAACTGTTTTTT
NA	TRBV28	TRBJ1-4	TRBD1	CASNLQGAKGMEKLFF	TGTGCCAGCAACCTACAGGGGGCTAAGGGAATGGAAAAACTGTTTTTT
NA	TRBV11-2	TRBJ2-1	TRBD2	CASSSGTSGSSYNEQFF	TGTGCCAGCAGCTCCGGGACTAGCGGGAGCTCCTACAATGAGCAGTTCTTC
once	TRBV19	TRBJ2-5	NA	CASSIQVQETQYF	TGTGCCAGTAGTATACAGGTCCAAGAGACCCAGTACTTC
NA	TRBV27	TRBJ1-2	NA	CASSDTDKANYGYTF	TGTGCCAGCAGTGACACGGATAAAGCTAACTATGGCTACACCTTC
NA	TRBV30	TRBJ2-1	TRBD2	CASTGLAGRNEQFF	TGTGCCTCCACGGGGCTAGCGGGAAGGAATGAGCAGTTCTTC
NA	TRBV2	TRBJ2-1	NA	CASTKSPSPIYNEQFF	TGTGCCAGCACCAAAAGCCCTAGCCCGATCTACAATGAGCAGTTCTTC
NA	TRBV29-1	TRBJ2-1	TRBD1	CSVGAGGWNEQFF	TGCAGCGTGGGGGCAGGGGGCTGGAATGAGCAGTTCTTC
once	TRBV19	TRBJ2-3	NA	CASSGPADTQYF	TGTGCCAGTTCAGGGCCGGCAGATACGCAGTATTTT
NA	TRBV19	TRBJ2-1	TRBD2	CASSPLSGNIGNEQFF	TGTGCCAGTAGTCCCTTAAGCGGGAATATCGGCAATGAGCAGTTCTTC